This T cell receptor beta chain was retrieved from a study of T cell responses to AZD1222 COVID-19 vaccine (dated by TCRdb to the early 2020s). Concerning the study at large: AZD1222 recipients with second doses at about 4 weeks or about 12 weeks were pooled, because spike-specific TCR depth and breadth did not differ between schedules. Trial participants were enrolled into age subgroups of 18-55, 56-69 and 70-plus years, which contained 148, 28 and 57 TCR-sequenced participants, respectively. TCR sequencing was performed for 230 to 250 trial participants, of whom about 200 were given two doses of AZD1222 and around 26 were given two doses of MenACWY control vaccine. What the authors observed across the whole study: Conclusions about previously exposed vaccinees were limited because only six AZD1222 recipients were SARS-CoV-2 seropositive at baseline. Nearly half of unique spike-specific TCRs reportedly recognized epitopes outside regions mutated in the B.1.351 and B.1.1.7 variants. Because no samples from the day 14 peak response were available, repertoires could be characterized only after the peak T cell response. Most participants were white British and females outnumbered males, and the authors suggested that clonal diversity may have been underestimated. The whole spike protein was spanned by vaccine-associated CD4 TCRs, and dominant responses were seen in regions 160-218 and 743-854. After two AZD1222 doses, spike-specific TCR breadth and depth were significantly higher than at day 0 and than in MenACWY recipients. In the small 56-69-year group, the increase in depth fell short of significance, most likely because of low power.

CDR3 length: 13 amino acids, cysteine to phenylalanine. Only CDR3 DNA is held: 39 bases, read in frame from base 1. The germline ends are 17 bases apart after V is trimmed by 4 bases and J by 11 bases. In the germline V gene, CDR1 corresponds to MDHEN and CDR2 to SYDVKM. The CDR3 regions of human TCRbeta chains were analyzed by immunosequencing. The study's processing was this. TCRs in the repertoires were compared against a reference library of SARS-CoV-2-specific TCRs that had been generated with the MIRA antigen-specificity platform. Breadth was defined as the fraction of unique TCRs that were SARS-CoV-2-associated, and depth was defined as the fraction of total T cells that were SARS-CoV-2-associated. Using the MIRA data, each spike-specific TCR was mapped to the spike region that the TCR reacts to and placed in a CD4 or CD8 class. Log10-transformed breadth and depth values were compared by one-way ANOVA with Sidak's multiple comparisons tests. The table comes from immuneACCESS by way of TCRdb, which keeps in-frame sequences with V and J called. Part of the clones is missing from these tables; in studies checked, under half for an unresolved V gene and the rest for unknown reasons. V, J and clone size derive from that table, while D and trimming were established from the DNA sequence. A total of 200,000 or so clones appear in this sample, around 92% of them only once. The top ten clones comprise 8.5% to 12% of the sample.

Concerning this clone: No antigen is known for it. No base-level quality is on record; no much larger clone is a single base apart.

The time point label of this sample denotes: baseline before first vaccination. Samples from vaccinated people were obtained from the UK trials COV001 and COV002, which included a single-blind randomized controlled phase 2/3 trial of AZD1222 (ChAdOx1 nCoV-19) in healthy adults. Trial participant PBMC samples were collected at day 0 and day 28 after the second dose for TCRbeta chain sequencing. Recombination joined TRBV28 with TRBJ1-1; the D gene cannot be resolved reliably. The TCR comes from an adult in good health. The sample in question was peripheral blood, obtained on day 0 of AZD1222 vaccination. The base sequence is TGTGCCAGCAGTTACCTTCCGCGGCCACGGGCTTTCTTT. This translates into CASSYLPRPRAFF.